Following are 6 T cell receptor beta chains from one sample sequenced in a study of CXCR3-negative and CXCR3-positive naive CD8 T cells (dated by TCRdb to about 2019). These TCRs' antigens remain unknown. TCRdb shows the sequencer as NextSeq 550. The Human TCR Profiling Kit (MiLaboratory) was used to make UMI-labeled 5' RACE TRB cDNA libraries. TCRdb reprocessed the reads, so every CDR3 protein sequence counts as one entry and DNA is not shown. This sample's table lists some 120,000 distinct CDR3 sequences. The ten top clones hold 0.59% of the sample. The research as a whole found: Compared with CXCR3-negative naive cells, CXCR3-positive naive cells had TRB CDR3s with higher hydrophobicity (lower Kidera factor 4), lower energy, and higher strength and volume indices.

Sequenced sample: naive CXCR3+ CD8+ T cells from blood. The cell subset or site label corresponds to: CD45RO-CCR7+CD27+CD95- naive CD8+ T cells expressing CXCR3 (TNR3+). These receptors came from a human donor in good health. Some clones in this sample may be carry-over from other donors' samples.

V is TRBV5-1 and J is TRBJ2-5. Per the germline V gene, CDR1 is SGHRS and CDR2 is YFSETQ. There are 14 residues in the CDR3. CDR3 amino acids: CASSFAGVGETQYF.

The rearrangement uses TRBV5-1 and TRBJ1-6; TCRdb calls TRBD1, which cannot be checked without DNA. Germline assignment: CDR1 SGHRS and CDR2 YFSETQ. The CDR3 contains 15 residues. The CDR3 is CASSPTGGSNSPLHF. Using reference TRBV5-1 and TRBJ1-6 for the parts outside the CDR3, the full variable domain is KAGVTQTPRYLIKTRGQQVTLSCSPISGHRSVSWYQQTPGQGLQFLFEYFSETQRNKGNFPGRFSGRQFSNSRSEMNVSTLELGDSALYLCASSPTGGSNSPLHFGNGTRLTVT.

The rearrangement joins TRBV4-3 to TRBJ1-5. Germline-derived CDR1 and CDR2 are LGHNA and YSLEER. The CDR3 extends over 17 amino acids. The CDR3 region is CASSQARMIAGDQPQHF.

The chain is built from TRBV7-6 and TRBJ2-3; TCRdb's D call of TRBD2 is untestable without DNA. This CDR3 spans 15 amino acids. Germline CDR1 and CDR2: SGHVS and FNYEAQ. The CDR3 reads CASSWGSGILDTQYF.

The chain uses TRBV27 and TRBJ2-1; TCRdb gives TRBD2 as the D gene, but with no DNA this cannot be confirmed. This CDR3 contains 12 residues. Germline lookup yields CDR1 MNHEY and CDR2 SMNVEV (reference sequence). The CDR3 spells CASRGQDNEQFF.

The gene calls are TRBV7-9 and TRBJ2-2; TCRdb indicates TRBD1, and absent DNA this call remains unverified. CDR1 is SEHNR, CDR2 FQNEAQ, per germline (reference sequence). CDR3 size: 16 residues. CDR3 sequence: CASSSQGALITGELFF.